The 17 T cell receptor beta chains reported below all come from one sample, sequenced in a study of cytomegalovirus exposure and HLA in healthy donors. The primer mix had 60 Vbeta and 13 Jbeta primers. Profiling relied on immunoSEQ multiplex PCR, and the TCRdb table lists in-frame clones only, not all of them. The repertoire holds around 160,000 clones, with approximately 83% as singletons. Sequenced: PBMCs. These receptor sequences come from a woman under 30 in good health and CMV-seronegative.

The chain has TRBV2 and TRBJ1-1; possible D gene TRBD1, 5 bases. V lost 4 bases and J lost 2, with 8 bases in between. CDR3 size: 13 residues. Per germline, CDR1 SNHLY and CDR2 FYNNEI. The chain's CDR3 is CASSVTDNTEAFF. The CDR3 region has the DNA TGTGCCAGCAGTGTGACAGATAACACTGAAGCTTTCTTT. The whole variable domain, filled in from reference TRBV2 and TRBJ1-1, reads EPEVTQTPSHQVTQMGQEVILRCVPISNHLYFYWYRQILGQKVEFLVSFYNNEISEKSEIFDDQFSVERPDGSNFTLKIRSTKLEDSAMYFCASSVTDNTEAFFGQGTRLTVV.

V usage is TRBV30 and J usage is TRBJ1-2; D gene ambiguous. The germline gives CDR1 GTSNPN, CDR2 SVGIG (reference sequence). V shed 4 bases and J shed 4 bases, with 10 bases lying between them. The CDR3 totals 12 residues. In DNA, the CDR3 is TGTGCCTGGAACGACAATAGCTATGGCTACACCTTC. This gives the protein CAWNDNSYGYTF.

The chain joins TRBV5-4 to TRBJ1-2, with 8 bases matching TRBD1. Germline V gene lookup returns CDR1 SGHNT and CDR2 YYREEE (reference sequence). The length of the CDR3 is 14 residues. Losses at the gene ends were 4 bases for V and 3 bases for J; bases not matched to a gene: 5. In DNA, the CDR3 is TGTGCCAGCAGCCCGGGACAGGCGGACTATGGCTACACCTTC. Amino acid sequence: CASSPGQADYGYTF.

This chain links TRBV9 with TRBJ2-3, with 9 bases fitting TRBD2. CDR3 length: 17 amino acids. Trimming took 5 bases from V and 1 from J; bases not matched to a gene: 11. Germline V lookup: CDR1 SGDLS, CDR2 YYNGEE. As DNA, the CDR3 is TGTGCCAGCAGTAATTCTCAATTAGCGGGGGGCACAGATACGCAGTATTTT. Translating it yields CASSNSQLAGGTDTQYF.

The rearrangement joins TRBV6-6 to TRBJ2-5; 10 bases are shared with TRBD2. V lost 9 bases, J lost 5 bases, and 3 bases stayed unmatched. This CDR3 contains 12 residues. The germline gives CDR1 MNHNY, CDR2 SVGAGI (reference sequence). Here the CDR3 DNA reads TGTGCCAGTCAGCGGGGGGGTGAGACCCAGTACTTC. It is translated as CASQRGGETQYF.

The count of this clone is one. The V gene is TRBV2, the J gene TRBJ2-1; D may be TRBD1 (5 bases). V shed 4 bases and J shed 5 bases, with 15 bases lying between them. Germline lookup yields CDR1 SNHLY and CDR2 FYNNEI. This CDR3 region has 15 residues. The chain's CDR3 is CASSARPLGDNEQFF. Written as DNA, the CDR3 is TGTGCCAGCAGTGCTAGACCTCTAGGGGACAATGAGCAGTTCTTC.

V usage is TRBV18 and J usage is TRBJ1-1; D unclear. This CDR3 spans 14 amino acids. V gave up 4 bases and J gave up 1 base, with 10 bases separating them. Germline V gene lookup returns CDR1 KGHSH and CDR2 LQKENI. CDR3 sequence (DNA): TGTGCCAGCTCACAGCAAATTGGGAACACTGAAGCTTTCTTT. The encoded protein is CASSQQIGNTEAFF.

This clone has more than one count but fewer than ten. The chain combines TRBV7-9 with TRBJ1-1, with 7 positions matching TRBD1. V lost 3 bases and J lost 7; bases outside the gene matches: 8. Germline-derived CDR1 and CDR2 are SEHNR and FQNEAQ (reference sequence). The length of the CDR3 is 14 residues. The CDR3 region has the DNA TGTGCCAGCAGCTTTAGAGAAGGGGGCCGTGAAGCTTTCTTT. It codes for CASSFREGGREAFF.

This sequence joins TRBV7-9 and TRBJ1-1; D gene ambiguous. V dropped 1 base and J dropped 1 base, with 10 bases sitting between them. CDR3 length: 15 residues. Per the germline V gene, CDR1 is SEHNR and CDR2 is FQNEAQ (reference sequence). As DNA, the CDR3 is TGTGCCAGCAGCTTAGGGCTGGGCCCGAACACTGAAGCTTTCTTT. Translated, it gives CASSLGLGPNTEAFF.

This chain links TRBV28 with TRBJ2-3; a possible D gene is TRBD1 (6 bases). Per the germline V gene, CDR1 is MDHEN and CDR2 is SYDVKM. The CDR3 runs to 15 residues. Trimming stripped 1 base from V and 1 base from J, with 9 bases between. CDR3 sequence (DNA): TGTGCCAGCAGTTTATCCCGACAGGGCACAGATACGCAGTATTTT. This sequence encodes CASSLSRQGTDTQYF.

The V call is TRBV5-6, the J call TRBJ2-1, with D maybe TRBD1 (6 bases). CDR1 is SGHDT and CDR2 is YYEEEE in the germline V gene. CDR3 size: 15 residues. Between the trimmed V and J ends, which lost 0 bases and 4 bases, there was a span of 11 bases. The CDR3 loop is CASSLGNRVYNEQFF. In DNA form, the CDR3 reads TGTGCCAGCAGCTTGGGGAACAGGGTATACAATGAGCAGTTCTTC.

The chain combines TRBV19 with TRBJ1-1; 9 positions match TRBD1. CDR1 and CDR2 from the germline V gene are LNHDA and SQIVND (reference sequence). CDR3 size: 14 residues. The junction had 8 bases not matched to a gene; V was cut back by 7 bases and J by 5 bases. The CDR3 spells CASIPTGGITEAFF. Here the CDR3 DNA reads TGTGCCAGTATCCCGACAGGGGGAATTACTGAAGCTTTCTTT. The whole variable domain, filled in from reference TRBV19 and TRBJ1-1, reads DGGITQSPKYLFRKEGQNVTLSCEQNLNHDAMYWYRQDPGQGLRLIYYSQIVNDFQKGDIAEGYSVSREKKESFPLTVTSAQKNPTAFYLCASIPTGGITEAFFGQGTRLTVV.

The chain combines TRBV5-1 with TRBJ2-1; 7 positions agree with TRBD1. J gave up 5 bases and V 3 bases, and 8 bases lay outside the gene matches. The CDR3 sequence is 15 residues long. The germline gives CDR1 SGHRS, CDR2 YFSETQ. The CDR3 DNA follows: TGCGCCAGCAGCTCAGAACAGGGGATGGACAATGAGCAGTTCTTC. Protein product: CASSSEQGMDNEQFF.

The V call is TRBV6-5, the J call TRBJ2-1, with D possibly TRBD1 on 6 matching bases. CDR3 length: 16 residues. The germline V gene encodes CDR1 MNHEY and CDR2 SVGAGI. The ends were cut back, 4 bases at V and 4 bases at J, with 17 bases in the middle. The CDR3 DNA is TGTGCCAGCAGTTCCGCCAGGCAGGGGAAATACAATGAGCAGTTCTTC. Protein sequence: CASSSARQGKYNEQFF.

The J gene is TRBJ2-1, the V gene TRBV4-1, with 11 bases matching TRBD2. The CDR3 totals 17 residues. From germline, CDR1 is MGHRA and CDR2 YSYEKL. J gave up 8 bases and V 3 bases, and 12 bases lay outside the gene matches. CDR3 loop: CASSHTSGGLSGDEQFF. The CDR3 DNA follows: TGCGCCAGCAGCCACACTAGCGGGGGTCTTTCGGGGGATGAGCAGTTCTTC.

The chain recombines TRBV7-9 with TRBJ1-2; no clear D gene. V was clipped by 5 bases and J by 14 bases, with 15 bases between them. CDR1 and CDR2 (germline): SEHNR, FQNEAQ (reference sequence). The CDR3 is made up of 11 amino acids. The CDR3 DNA is TGTGCCAGCAGCCTCACAGTCCTTTTGACCTTC. Residues: CASSLTVLLTF.

The CDR3 sequence: CASSFGQETQYF. The CDR3 DNA reads as TGTGCCAGCAGTTTCGGCCAAGAGACCCAGTACTTC. V is TRBV28 and J is TRBJ2-5; the D is unclear. The CDR3 extends over 12 amino acids. V lost 3 bases, J lost 1 base, and 3 bases lay in between. Germline CDR1 and CDR2: MDHEN and SYDVKM.